Ten or more counts support the clone carrying this T cell receptor (beta chain). Regarding time point: before trial treatment. The CDR3 consists of 14 residues. The ends were cut back, 10 bases at V and 1 base at J, with 16 bases in the middle. CDR1 MNHEY and CDR2 SVGEGT come from the germline V gene. Alpha and beta chains were covered, as first-strand cDNA relied on TRAV- and TRBV-specific primers. With a V-primer adapter and a constant-region primer, TCRs were amplified for about 20 PCR cycles. Isolated mRNA underwent amplification by in vitro transcription. Using its own MiXCR run on the reads, TCRdb lists one record per CDR3 protein. This table has 85,000 to 100,000 distinct CDR3 sequences, under 10% appearing once. This sample stems from a study of low-dose radiotherapy and immunotherapy resistance in tumors. Study-wide background: Doses of 0.5 Gy per fraction every 2 weeks, totaling 6.5 Gy, went to Cohort 1. Participants were given intravenous cyclophosphamide 200 mg/m2 every two weeks, one day before radiation and immunotherapy. The study gave patients oral aspirin 300 mg daily for four cycles from cycle 1 day 1.

The chain employs TRBV6-2 or TRBV6-3 and TRBJ1-1; D might be TRBD1 (6 bases). The starting material was PBMCs, obtained before treatment. The receptor was isolated from a male donor with prostate cancer. The CDR3: CAIQGTERNTEAFF. CDR3 sequence (DNA): TGTGCCATACAGGGCACCGAAAGGAACACTGAAGCTTTCTTT.